These T cell receptor beta chains were read from a single sample in a study of blood T cells in healthy people across ages. MiXCR, run by TCRdb on the 5' RACE reads, gives a single entry per CDR3 protein. The data contain 850,000 to 1,100,000 distinct CDR3 sequences, less than 45% of them seen just once; the ten biggest clones take up around 13%. Sequenced: blood. The receptors come from a young man in good health. Both conserved end residues are part of each CDR3. The D gene is left open where the match is weak. Clone size is shown for a subset of rows, as once, few, many or a class of expanded clone.

v_call	j_call	clone_size	d_call	cdr3_aa	cdr3_nt
TRBV7-2	TRBJ1-1	.	.	CAGSPQRGVEAFF	TGTGCCGGCAGCCCACAACGGGGCGTTGAAGCTTTCTTT
TRBV3-1	TRBJ1-1	.	.	CASSQEVGGDTEAFF	TGTGCCAGCAGCCAAGAAGTCGGGGGAGACACTGAAGCTTTCTTT
TRBV10-3	TRBJ2-1	many	.	CAITDTYNEQFF	TGTGCCATCACAGACACGTACAATGAGCAGTTCTTC
TRBV2	TRBJ1-4	.	TRBD1	CASSAPGGNEKLFF	TGTGCCAGCAGTGCCCCAGGGGGCAACGAAAAACTGTTTTTT
TRBV27	TRBJ1-5	.	.	CASARVRYSNQPQHF	TGTGCCAGCGCTAGGGTTAGATATTCGAATCAGCCCCAGCATTTT
TRBV4-2	TRBJ2-7	few	.	CASSQWSWGEQYF	TGTGCCAGCAGCCAATGGTCCTGGGGTGAGCAGTACTTC
TRBV7-2	TRBJ2-5	.	TRBD1	CASSLGGDRGTQYF	TGTGCCAGCAGCTTAGGGGGGGACAGGGGGACCCAGTACTTC
TRBV9	TRBJ2-2	.	.	CASSVEPSNAGELFF	TGTGCCAGCAGCGTAGAGCCCTCTAATGCCGGGGAGCTGTTTTTT
TRBV20-1	TRBJ1-2	.	.	CSARGKNGYTF	TGCAGTGCTAGAGGAAAAAATGGCTACACCTTC
TRBV12-3/TRBV12-4	TRBJ2-1	many	TRBD2	CASSVILAGGPDEQFF	TGTGCCAGCAGTGTTATACTAGCGGGGGGGCCGGATGAGCAGTTCTTC
TRBV4-3	TRBJ1-2	.	.	CASSQGPGTEGYGYTF	TGCGCCAGCAGCCAAGGACCCGGGACCGAGGGCTATGGCTACACCTTC
TRBV6-5	TRBJ2-5	.	.	CASGYSTIPHEQYF	TGTGCCAGCGGTTACTCGACCATTCCCCATGAGCAGTACTTC
TRBV10-3	TRBJ2-1	.	.	CAISNRGRPPETQFF	TGTGCCATCAGTAATCGGGGTAGGCCTCCGGAGACCCAGTTCTTC
TRBV4-2	TRBJ2-5	few	TRBD2	CASSPLAGYQETQYF	TGTGCCAGCAGCCCGCTAGCGGGGTACCAAGAGACCCAGTACTTC
TRBV6-1	TRBJ1-5	.	.	CASSSTAVGNQPQHF	TGTGCCAGCAGTTCAACGGCGGTGGGCAATCAGCCCCAGCATTTT
TRBV20-1	TRBJ1-2	.	TRBD1	CSARDLPGGYGYTF	TGCAGTGCTAGAGATCTACCAGGGGGCTATGGCTACACCTTC
TRBV27	TRBJ2-5	few	.	CASSLGGPKTQYF	TGTGCCAGCAGTTTGGGGGGCCCGAAGACCCAGTACTTC
TRBV3-1	TRBJ2-4	.	.	CASSQDRAAIQYF	TGTGCCAGCAGCCAAGACAGGGCGGCCATTCAGTACTTC
TRBV7-9	TRBJ1-2	.	.	CASSFQGITPDGYTF	TGTGCCAGCAGCTTCCAGGGGATTACCCCGGATGGCTACACCTTC
TRBV27	TRBJ1-1	few	.	CASSLRRPAGIMNTEAFF	TGTGCCAGCAGTTTGAGACGGCCTGCAGGTATCATGAACACTGAAGCTTTCTTT
TRBV6-1	TRBJ2-1	few	.	CASSGQSTRGGNSYNEQFF	TGTGCCAGCAGTGGACAGTCAACGAGGGGCGGTAATTCCTACAATGAGCAGTTCTTC
TRBV4-2	TRBJ2-1	.	TRBD2	CASSPGASGDPYNEQFF	TGTGCCAGCAGCCCCGGGGCTAGCGGGGACCCGTACAATGAGCAGTTCTTC
TRBV28	TRBJ2-5	few	.	CASSIMRGSTAEETQYF	TGTGCCAGCAGTATTATGCGAGGCAGTACGGCCGAAGAGACCCAGTACTTC
TRBV5-1	TRBJ2-5	.	.	CASSWRGMQETQYF	TGCGCCAGCAGCTGGCGCGGGATGCAAGAGACCCAGTACTTC
TRBV20-1	TRBJ2-1	few	TRBD2	CSAREGQTSGVNYNEQFF	TGCAGTGCTAGAGAAGGCCAGACTAGCGGGGTGAACTACAATGAGCAGTTCTTC